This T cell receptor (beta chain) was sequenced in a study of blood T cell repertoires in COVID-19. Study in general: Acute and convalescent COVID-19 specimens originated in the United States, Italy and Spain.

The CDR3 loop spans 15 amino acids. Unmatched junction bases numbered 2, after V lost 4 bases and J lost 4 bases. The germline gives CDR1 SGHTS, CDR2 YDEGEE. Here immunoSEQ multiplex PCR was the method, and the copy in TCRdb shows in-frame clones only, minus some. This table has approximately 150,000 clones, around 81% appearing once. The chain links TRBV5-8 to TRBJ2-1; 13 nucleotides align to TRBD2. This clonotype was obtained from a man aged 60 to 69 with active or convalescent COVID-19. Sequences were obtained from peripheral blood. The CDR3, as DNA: TGTGCCAGCAGCCCGGGACTAGCGGGATACAATGAGCAGTTCTTC. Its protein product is CASSPGLAGYNEQFF.